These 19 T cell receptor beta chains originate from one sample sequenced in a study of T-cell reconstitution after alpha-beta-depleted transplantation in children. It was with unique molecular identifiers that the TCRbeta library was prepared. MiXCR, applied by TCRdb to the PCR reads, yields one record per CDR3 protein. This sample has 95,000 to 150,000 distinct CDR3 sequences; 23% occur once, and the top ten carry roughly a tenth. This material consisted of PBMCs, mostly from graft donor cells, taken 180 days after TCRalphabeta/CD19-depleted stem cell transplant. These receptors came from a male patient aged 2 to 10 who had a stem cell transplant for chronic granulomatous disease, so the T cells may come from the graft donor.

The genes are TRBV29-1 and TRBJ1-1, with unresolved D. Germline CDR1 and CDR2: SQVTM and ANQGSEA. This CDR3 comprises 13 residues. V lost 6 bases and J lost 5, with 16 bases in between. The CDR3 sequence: CSVARSMGTEAFF. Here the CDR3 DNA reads TGCAGCGTGGCCCGGTCCATGGGGACTGAAGCTTTCTTT.

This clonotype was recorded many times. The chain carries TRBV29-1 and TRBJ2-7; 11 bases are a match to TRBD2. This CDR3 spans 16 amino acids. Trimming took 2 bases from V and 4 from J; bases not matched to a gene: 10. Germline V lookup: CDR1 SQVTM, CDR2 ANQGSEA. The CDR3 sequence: CSVERPLAGAGYEQYF. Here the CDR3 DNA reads TGCAGCGTTGAACGACCACTAGCGGGAGCTGGTTACGAGCAGTACTTC.

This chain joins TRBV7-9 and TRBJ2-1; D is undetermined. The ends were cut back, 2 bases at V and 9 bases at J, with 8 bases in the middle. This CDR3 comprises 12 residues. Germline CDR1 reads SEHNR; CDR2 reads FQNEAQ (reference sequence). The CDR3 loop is CASSLKPVEQFF. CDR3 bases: TGTGCCAGCAGCTTAAAGCCTGTTGAGCAGTTCTTC.

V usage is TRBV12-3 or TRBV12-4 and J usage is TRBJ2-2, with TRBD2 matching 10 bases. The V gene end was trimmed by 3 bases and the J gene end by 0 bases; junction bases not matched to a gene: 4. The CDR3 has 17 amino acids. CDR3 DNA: TGTGCCAGCAGTTTCTCAGCGGGGGGGACGAACACCGGGGAGCTGTTTTTT. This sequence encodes CASSFSAGGTNTGELFF.

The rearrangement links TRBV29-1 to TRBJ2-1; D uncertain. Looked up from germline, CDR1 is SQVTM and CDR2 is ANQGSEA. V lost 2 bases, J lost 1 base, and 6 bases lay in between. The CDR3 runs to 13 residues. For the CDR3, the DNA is TGCAGCGTTGAATCTCCATCCTACAATGAGCAGTTCTTC. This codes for CSVESPSYNEQFF.

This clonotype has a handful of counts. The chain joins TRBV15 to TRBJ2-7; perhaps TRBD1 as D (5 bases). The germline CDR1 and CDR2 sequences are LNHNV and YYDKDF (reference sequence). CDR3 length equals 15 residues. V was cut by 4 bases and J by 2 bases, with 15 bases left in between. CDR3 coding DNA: TGTGCCACCAGCACCCGAGGACATCTCGCCTACGAGCAGTACTTC. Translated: CATSTRGHLAYEQYF.

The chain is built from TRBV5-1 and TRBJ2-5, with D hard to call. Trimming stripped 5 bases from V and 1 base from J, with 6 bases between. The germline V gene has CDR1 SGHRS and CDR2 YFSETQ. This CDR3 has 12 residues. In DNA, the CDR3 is TGCGCCAGCAGTGCTTCCCAAGAGACCCAGTACTTC. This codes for CASSASQETQYF.

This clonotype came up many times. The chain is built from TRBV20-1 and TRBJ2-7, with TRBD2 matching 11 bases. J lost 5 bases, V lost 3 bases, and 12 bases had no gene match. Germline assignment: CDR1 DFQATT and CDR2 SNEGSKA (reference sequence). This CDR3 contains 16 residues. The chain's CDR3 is CSARDSGRALLHEQYF. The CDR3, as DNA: TGCAGTGCTAGGGATAGCGGGAGGGCCCTACTCCACGAGCAGTACTTC.

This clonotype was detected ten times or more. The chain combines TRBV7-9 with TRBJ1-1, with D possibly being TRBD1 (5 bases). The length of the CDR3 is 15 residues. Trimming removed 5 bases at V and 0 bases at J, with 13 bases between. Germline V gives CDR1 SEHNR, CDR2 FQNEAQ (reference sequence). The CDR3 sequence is CASSHQQGMNTEAFF. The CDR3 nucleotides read TGTGCCAGCAGCCACCAGCAGGGTATGAACACTGAAGCTTTCTTT.

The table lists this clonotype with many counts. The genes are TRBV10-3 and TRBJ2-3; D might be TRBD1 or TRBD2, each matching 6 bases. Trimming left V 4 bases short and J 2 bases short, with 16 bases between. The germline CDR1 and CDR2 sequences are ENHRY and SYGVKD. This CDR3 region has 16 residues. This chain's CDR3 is CAISGGGGGFTDTQYF. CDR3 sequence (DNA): TGTGCCATCAGTGGTGGAGGGGGTGGTTTCACAGATACGCAGTATTTT.

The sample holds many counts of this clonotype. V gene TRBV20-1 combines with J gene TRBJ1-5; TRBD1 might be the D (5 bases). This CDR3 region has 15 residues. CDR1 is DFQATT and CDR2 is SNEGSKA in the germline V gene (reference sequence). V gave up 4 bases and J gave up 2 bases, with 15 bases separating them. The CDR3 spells CSATVTGTGNQPQHF. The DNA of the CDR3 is TGCAGTGCTACGGTTACAGGAACGGGCAATCAGCCCCAGCATTTT.

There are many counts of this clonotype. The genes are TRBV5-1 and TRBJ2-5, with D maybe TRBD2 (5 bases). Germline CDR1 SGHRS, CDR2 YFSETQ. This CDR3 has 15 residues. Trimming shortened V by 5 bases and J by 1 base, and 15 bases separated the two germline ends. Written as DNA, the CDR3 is TGCGCCAGCAGAATTGCCTCGGGGTCCCAAGAGACCCAGTACTTC. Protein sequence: CASRIASGSQETQYF.

The CDR3 DNA follows: TGCAGCCCGTGGACAGGGCAAGAGACCCAGTACTTC. This translates into CSPWTGQETQYF. This rearrangement joins TRBV29-1 to TRBJ2-5; 8 nucleotides align to TRBD1. Germline V gene data show CDR1 as SQVTM and CDR2 as ANQGSEA. The trim removed 8 bases at V and 2 bases at J, leaving 4 bases unmatched. The CDR3 is 12 residues long.

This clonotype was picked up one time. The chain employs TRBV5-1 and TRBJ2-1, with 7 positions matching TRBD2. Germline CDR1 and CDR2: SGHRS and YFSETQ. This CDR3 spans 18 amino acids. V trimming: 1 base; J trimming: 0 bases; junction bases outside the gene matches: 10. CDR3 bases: TGCGCCAGCAGCTTGTCAACTAGCGCAGATTCCTCCTACAATGAGCAGTTCTTC. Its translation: CASSLSTSADSSYNEQFF. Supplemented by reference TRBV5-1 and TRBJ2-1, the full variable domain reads KAGVTQTPRYLIKTRGQQVTLSCSPISGHRSVSWYQQTPGQGLQFLFEYFSETQRNKGNFPGRFSGRQFSNSRSEMNVSTLELGDSALYLCASSLSTSADSSYNEQFFGPGTRLTVL.

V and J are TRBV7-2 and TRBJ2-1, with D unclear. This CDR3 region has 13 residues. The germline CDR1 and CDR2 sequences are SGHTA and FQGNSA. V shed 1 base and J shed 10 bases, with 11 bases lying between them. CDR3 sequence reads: CASSLDIATEQFF. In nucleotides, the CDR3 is TGTGCCAGCAGCTTAGACATTGCTACAGAGCAGTTCTTC.

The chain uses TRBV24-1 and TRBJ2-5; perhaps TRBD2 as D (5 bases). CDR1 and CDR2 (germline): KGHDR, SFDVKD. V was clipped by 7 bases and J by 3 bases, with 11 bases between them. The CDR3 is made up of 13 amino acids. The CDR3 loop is CATRGAEKETQYF. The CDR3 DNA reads TGTGCCACCAGGGGAGCGGAAAAAGAGACCCAGTACTTC.

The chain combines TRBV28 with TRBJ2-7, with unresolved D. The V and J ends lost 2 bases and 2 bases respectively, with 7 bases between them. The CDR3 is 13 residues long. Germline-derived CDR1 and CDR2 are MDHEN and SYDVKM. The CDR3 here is CASSLTPPYEQYF. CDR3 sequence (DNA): TGTGCCAGCAGTTTAACCCCACCCTACGAGCAGTACTTC. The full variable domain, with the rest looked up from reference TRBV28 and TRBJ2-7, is DVKVTQSSRYLVKRTGEKVFLECVQDMDHENMFWYRQDPGLGLRLIYFSYDVKMKEKGDIPEGYSVSREKKERFSLILESASTNQTSMYLCASSLTPPYEQYFGPGTRLTVT.

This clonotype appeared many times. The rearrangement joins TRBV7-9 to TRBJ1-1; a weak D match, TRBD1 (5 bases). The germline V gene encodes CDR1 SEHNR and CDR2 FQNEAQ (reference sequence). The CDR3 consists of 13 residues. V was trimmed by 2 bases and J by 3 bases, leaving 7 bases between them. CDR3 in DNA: TGTGCCAGCAGCTTAATACAGGACACTGAAGCTTTCTTT. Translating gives CASSLIQDTEAFF.

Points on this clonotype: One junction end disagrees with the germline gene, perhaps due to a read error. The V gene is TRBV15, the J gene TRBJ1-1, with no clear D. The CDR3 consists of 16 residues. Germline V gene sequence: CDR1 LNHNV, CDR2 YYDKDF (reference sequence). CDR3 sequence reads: CASSLFKRKRNTEAFF. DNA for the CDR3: TGTGCCTCCAGCCTTTTCAAGAGGAAGAGGAACACTGAAGCTTTCTTT.